This T cell receptor beta chain derives from a study of blood T cell repertoires in COVID-19. Across the study: Samples came from the United States, Italy and Spain, spanning acute and convalescent COVID-19. Nucleic acid was either cDNA or gDNA, and it came from T cells, B-cell-depleted T cells, or PBMCs.

The germline gives CDR1 MDHEN, CDR2 SYDVKM. The CDR3 covers 15 residues. V lost 6 bases to trimming and J lost 7 bases; unmatched junction nucleotides: 11. Original analysis: Using reference gene primer amplification, nucleated cell counts were estimated. Clones were read by immunoSEQ multiplex PCR, and TCRdb kept only the in-frame ones, dropping some. The DNA was the basis for D and trimming; V, J and clone size are from that table. The sample shows some 110,000 clones, less than 90% of them seen only once. This chain joins TRBV28 and TRBJ1-1, with TRBD1 identical over 10 bases. The sequencing input was peripheral blood. This clonotype originated in a man aged 65-85 years who had recovered from COVID-19. CDR3 DNA: TGTGCCAGCAGCCAATCAGGGACAGGGGCTTATGAAGCTTTCTTT. Translation gives CASSQSGTGAYEAFF. Using reference TRBV28 and TRBJ1-1 for the parts outside the CDR3, the full variable domain is DVKVTQSSRYLVKRTGEKVFLECVQDMDHENMFWYRQDPGLGLRLIYFSYDVKMKEKGDIPEGYSVSREKKERFSLILESASTNQTSMYLCASSQSGTGAYEAFFGQGTRLTVV.